A selection of T cell receptor beta chains follows, all from one sample in a study of OX40 agonist ivuxolimab in advanced cancers. Profiled with immunoSEQ multiplex PCR; TCRdb holds only in-frame clones, not every one. The sample shows roughly 28,000 clones, just over 90% of them seen only once. The sample consisted of CD4+ or CD8+ T cells sorted from blood, taken in a trial of the OX40 agonist ivuxolimab. The receptors stem from an adult with an advanced solid tumor such as melanoma, head and neck, liver or kidney cancer. Each CDR3 is given with its conserved first and last residue. The order of the fields is V gene, J gene, CDR3 protein.

>TRBV30|TRBJ2-7
CAWSLGSYEQYF
>TRBV4-1|TRBJ1-4
CASSQHGTAATNEKLFF
>TRBV6-5|TRBJ1-5
CASSQGADQPQHF
>TRBV10-3|TRBJ1-2
CAISEPGKANYGYTF
>TRBV6-5|TRBJ2-5
CASSYRSYLQETQYF
>TRBV6-1|TRBJ2-7
CASSWARGSDEQYF
>TRBV7-9|TRBJ2-1
CASSLGEQFF
>TRBV20-1|TRBJ1-1
CSARGYTEAFF
>TRBV4-1|TRBJ2-4
CASSGTRALNIQYF
>TRBV9|TRBJ1-1
CASSEDAGAATEAFF
>TRBV2|TRBJ1-1
CASSEGQGMNTEAFF
>TRBV19|TRBJ1-2
CASSIDPTRNYGYTF